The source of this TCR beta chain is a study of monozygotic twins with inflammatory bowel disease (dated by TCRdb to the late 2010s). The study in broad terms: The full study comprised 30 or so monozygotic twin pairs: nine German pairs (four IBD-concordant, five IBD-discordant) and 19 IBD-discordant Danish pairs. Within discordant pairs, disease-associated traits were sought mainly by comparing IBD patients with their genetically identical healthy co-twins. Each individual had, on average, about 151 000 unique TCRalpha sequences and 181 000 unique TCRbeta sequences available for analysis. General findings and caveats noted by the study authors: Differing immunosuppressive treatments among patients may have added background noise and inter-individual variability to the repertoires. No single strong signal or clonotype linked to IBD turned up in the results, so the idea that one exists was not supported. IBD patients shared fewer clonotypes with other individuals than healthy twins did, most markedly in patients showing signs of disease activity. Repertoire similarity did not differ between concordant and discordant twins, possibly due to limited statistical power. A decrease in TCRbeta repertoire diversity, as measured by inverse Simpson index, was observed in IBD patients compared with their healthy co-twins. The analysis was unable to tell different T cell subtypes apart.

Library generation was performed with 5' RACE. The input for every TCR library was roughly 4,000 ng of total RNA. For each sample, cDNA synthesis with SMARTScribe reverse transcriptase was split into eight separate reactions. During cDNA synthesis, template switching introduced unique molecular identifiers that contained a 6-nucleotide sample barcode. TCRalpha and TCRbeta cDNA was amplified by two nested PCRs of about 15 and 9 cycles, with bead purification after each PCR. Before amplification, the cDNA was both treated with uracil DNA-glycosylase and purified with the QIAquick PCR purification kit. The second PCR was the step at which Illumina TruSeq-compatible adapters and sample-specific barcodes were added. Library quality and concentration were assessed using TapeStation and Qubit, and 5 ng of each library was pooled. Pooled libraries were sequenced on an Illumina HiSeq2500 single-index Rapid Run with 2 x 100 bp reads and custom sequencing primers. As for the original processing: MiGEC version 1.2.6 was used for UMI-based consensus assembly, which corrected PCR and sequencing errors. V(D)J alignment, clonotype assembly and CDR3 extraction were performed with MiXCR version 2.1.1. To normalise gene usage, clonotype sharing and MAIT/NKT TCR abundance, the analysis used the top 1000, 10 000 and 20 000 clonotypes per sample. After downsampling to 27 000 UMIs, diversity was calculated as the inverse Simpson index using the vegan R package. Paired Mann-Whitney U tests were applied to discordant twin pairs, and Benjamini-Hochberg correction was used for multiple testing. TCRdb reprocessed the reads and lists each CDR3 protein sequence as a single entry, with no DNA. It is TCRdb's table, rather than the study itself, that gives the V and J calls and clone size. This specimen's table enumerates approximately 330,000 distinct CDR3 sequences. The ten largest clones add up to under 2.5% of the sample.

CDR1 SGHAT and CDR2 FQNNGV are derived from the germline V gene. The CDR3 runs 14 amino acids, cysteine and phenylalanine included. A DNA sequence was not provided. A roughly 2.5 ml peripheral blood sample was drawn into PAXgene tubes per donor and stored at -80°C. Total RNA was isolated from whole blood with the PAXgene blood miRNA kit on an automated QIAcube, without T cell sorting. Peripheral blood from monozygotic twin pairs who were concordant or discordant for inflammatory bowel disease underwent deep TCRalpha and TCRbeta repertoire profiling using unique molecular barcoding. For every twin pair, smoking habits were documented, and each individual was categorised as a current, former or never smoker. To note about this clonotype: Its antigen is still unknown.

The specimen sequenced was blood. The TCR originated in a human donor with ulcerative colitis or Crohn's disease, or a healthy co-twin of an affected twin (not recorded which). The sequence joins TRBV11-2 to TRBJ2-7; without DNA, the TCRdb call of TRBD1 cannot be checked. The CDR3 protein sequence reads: CASSTTGQGFEQYF.